These 31 T cell receptor beta chains originate from one sample sequenced in a study of blood T cell repertoires in COVID-19. Profiled with immunoSEQ multiplex PCR; TCRdb holds only in-frame clones, not every one. The repertoire holds 200,000 to 250,000 clones, with roughly nine tenths as singletons. Material: PBMCs or T cells enriched from blood (not recorded which). The receptor set was obtained from a woman between 45 and 65 years old in a cohort exposed to, infected with or recovered from COVID-19 (not recorded which).

Of note for this clone: Other DNA sequences of this sample code for an identical CDR3. This rearrangement joins TRBV18 to TRBJ2-1; 11 nucleotides line up with TRBD1. CDR3 size: 15 residues. Germline values: CDR1 KGHSH, CDR2 LQKENI. Germline trimming cut 0 bases from V and 7 bases from J; bases unmatched to any gene: 2. CDR3 DNA: TGTGCCAGCTCACCACCAGGGACAGGGGGGAATGAGCAGTTCTTC. It codes for CASSPPGTGGNEQFF.

This clone showed up just a few times. The genes are TRBV30 and TRBJ2-1; D not resolved. Trimming cost V 4 bases and J 3 bases, with 10 bases left between them. The CDR3 extends over 13 amino acids. Germline V gives CDR1 GTSNPN, CDR2 SVGIG (reference sequence). The CDR3 here is CAWNLRHYNEQFF. In DNA form, the CDR3 reads TGTGCCTGGAACCTACGACACTACAATGAGCAGTTCTTC. The variable domain in full, with the rest retrieved from reference TRBV30 and TRBJ2-1, is SQTIHQWPATLVQPVGSPLSLECTVEGTSNPNLYWYRQAAGRGLQLLFYSVGIGQISSEVPQNLSASRPQDRQFILSSKKLLLSDSGFYLCAWNLRHYNEQFFGPGTRLTVL.

This rearrangement joins TRBV19 to TRBJ1-5; maybe TRBD1 (6 bases). V was cut by 7 bases and J by 5 bases, with 21 bases left in between. This CDR3 has 16 amino acids. Per the germline V gene, CDR1 is LNHDA and CDR2 is SQIVND (reference sequence). The CDR3 protein is CASTPPRTAIHQPQHF. Here the CDR3 DNA reads TGTGCCAGTACCCCCCCCCGGACAGCAATTCATCAGCCCCAGCATTTT. Full variable domain (outside the CDR3, taken from reference TRBV19 and TRBJ1-5): DGGITQSPKYLFRKEGQNVTLSCEQNLNHDAMYWYRQDPGQGLRLIYYSQIVNDFQKGDIAEGYSVSREKKESFPLTVTSAQKNPTAFYLCASTPPRTAIHQPQHFGDGTRLSIL.

The chain couples TRBV11-3 to TRBJ2-3; D is unclear. Trimming pared 1 base from V and 6 bases from J, leaving 8 bases between. This CDR3 contains 13 residues. Germline lookup yields CDR1 SGHNT and CDR2 YENEEA. CDR3 bases: TGTGCCAGCAGCTTAGCCGACATCGATACGCAGTATTTT. It encodes CASSLADIDTQYF.

The J gene is TRBJ1-1, the V gene TRBV9; D may be TRBD1 (6 bases). Germline V gives CDR1 SGDLS, CDR2 YYNGEE. The V gene lost 2 bases and the J gene lost 0 bases, with 11 bases spanning the gap. There are 15 residues in the CDR3. CDR3: CASSVGTMLNTEAFF. CDR3 sequence (DNA): TGTGCCAGCAGCGTGGGGACAATGTTGAACACTGAAGCTTTCTTT.

The chain uses TRBV27 and TRBJ1-4; 10 bases are a match to TRBD1. Germline CDR1 is MNHEY and CDR2 is SMNVEV (reference sequence). This CDR3 contains 13 residues. Trimming cost V 6 bases and J 11 bases; bases outside gene matches: 6. The DNA for the CDR3 is TGTGCCAGCAGCCCAGGACAGGGGGGTAAACTGTTTTTT. This gives the protein CASSPGQGGKLFF.

This clone came up many times. This chain uses TRBV2 with TRBJ2-3, with a weak D call TRBD2 (5 bases). CDR1 is SNHLY and CDR2 is FYNNEI in the germline V gene. Deletions cut 7 bases from V and 2 bases from J, with 10 bases between. This CDR3 region has 13 residues. The CDR3 DNA is TGTGCCAGCAATAAGCGGTCCACAGATACGCAGTATTTT. Translation gives CASNKRSTDTQYF.

The rearrangement joins TRBV4-3 to TRBJ2-1, with D possibly matching TRBD1 (6 bases). This CDR3 spans 13 amino acids. With 6 bases removed from V and 4 bases from J, the gap between germline ends came to 10 bases. Germline CDR1 is LGHNA and CDR2 is YSLEER. The CDR3 DNA is TGCGCCAGCAGTCCGGACAGTTACAATGAGCAGTTCTTC. It codes for CASSPDSYNEQFF.

This sequence joins TRBV19 and TRBJ2-1; the D gene is possibly TRBD1 (6 bases). Germline V lookup: CDR1 LNHDA, CDR2 SQIVND (reference sequence). V was clipped by 5 bases and J by 5 bases, with 16 bases between them. CDR3 length: 15 residues. The chain's CDR3 is CASSVQGQGNNEQFF. The DNA of the CDR3 is TGTGCCAGTAGTGTACAGGGACAAGGGAACAATGAGCAGTTCTTC. Filled out from reference TRBV19 and TRBJ2-1, the complete variable domain reads DGGITQSPKYLFRKEGQNVTLSCEQNLNHDAMYWYRQDPGQGLRLIYYSQIVNDFQKGDIAEGYSVSREKKESFPLTVTSAQKNPTAFYLCASSVQGQGNNEQFFGPGTRLTVL.

Worth noting for this clone: Relative to the germline gene, one junction end is altered; a read error may explain this. This sequence joins TRBV10-3 and TRBJ2-2; 9 nucleotides line up with TRBD2. CDR1 ENHRY and CDR2 SYGVKD come from the germline V gene. There are 14 residues in the CDR3. CDR3 DNA sequence: TGTGCCATCAGTGAGTCCGCGCGGGGGGGAGCTGAGGCTTTT. Translation: CAISESARGGAEAF.

As concerns this clone: At one end the junction does not follow the germline gene, possibly because of a read error. The CDR3 nucleotides read TGCGCCAGCAGCTTGGTATTTAGCGGGTCCTCCAATGAGCAGTTCTTC. This encodes CASSLVFSGSSNEQFF. The rearrangement links TRBV5-1 to TRBJ2-1; 7 bases map to TRBD2. Germline V lookup: CDR1 SGHRS, CDR2 YFSETQ. The CDR3 is made up of 16 amino acids.

This chain connects TRBV5-1 to TRBJ1-3; D is uncertain. The CDR3 covers 13 residues. Germline loops: CDR1 SGHRS, CDR2 YFSETQ. Trimming removed 3 bases at V and 4 bases at J, with 8 bases between. CDR3 sequence: CASSSDGGNTIYF. The CDR3 DNA is TGCGCCAGCAGCTCAGACGGGGGAAACACCATATATTTT.

The genes are TRBV30 and TRBJ1-2, with TRBD1 identical over 9 bases. V was clipped by 2 bases and J by 2 bases; unmatched bases: 9. The CDR3 has 16 amino acids. Germline lookup yields CDR1 GTSNPN and CDR2 SVGIG (reference sequence). The CDR3 loop is CAWSLQRGTGNYGYTF. The DNA of the CDR3 is TGTGCCTGGAGTCTACAGAGGGGGACAGGGAACTATGGCTACACCTTC.

V is TRBV7-8 and J is TRBJ2-7; D may be TRBD2 (5 bases). Per the germline V gene, CDR1 is SGHVS and CDR2 is FQNEAQ. This CDR3 contains 15 residues. Deletions cut 1 base from V and 7 bases from J, with 17 bases between. This CDR3 reads CASSLGRRTASEQYF. DNA for the CDR3: TGTGCCAGCAGCTTAGGTAGGAGGACGGCCAGTGAGCAGTACTTC.

The chain carries TRBV9 and TRBJ2-6, with D uncertain. There are 16 residues in the CDR3. V lost 0 bases to trimming and J lost 1 base, with 8 bases between them. The germline V gene has CDR1 SGDLS and CDR2 YYNGEE. This CDR3 reads CASSVEVASGANVLTF. DNA for the CDR3: TGTGCCAGCAGCGTAGAAGTGGCTTCTGGGGCCAACGTCCTGACTTTC.

CDR3 sequence: CASGVAGGHEQFF. The CDR3 nucleotides read TGTGCCTCCGGGGTAGCGGGGGGGCATGAGCAGTTCTTC. The V call is TRBV30, the J call TRBJ2-1, with 11 bases aligning to TRBD2. The J segment lost 8 bases and the V segment lost 7 bases, leaving 7 bases of the junction unmatched. This CDR3 is built from 13 residues. The germline V gene encodes CDR1 GTSNPN and CDR2 SVGIG (reference sequence).

J is TRBJ1-1 and V is TRBV7-2, with a tentative D call TRBD1 (6 bases). The length of the CDR3 is 15 residues. Looked up from germline, CDR1 is SGHTA and CDR2 is FQGNSA. Trimming took 4 bases from V and 4 from J, leaving 16 bases between them. This CDR3 reads CASSYRRVGATEAFF. The CDR3 bases are TGTGCCAGCAGCTACCGTCGGGTGGGGGCCACTGAAGCTTTCTTT.

The chain uses TRBV12-2 and TRBJ1-2; the D call TRBD1 from the table was never checked on the DNA. TRBV12-2 is an annotated pseudogene. The CDR3 covers 14 residues. The CDR3 DNA reads as TGTGCAAGTCGCTCAATAGACAGGGCTTGGGGCTACACCTTC. Encoded protein: CASRSIDRAWGYTF.

This chain links TRBV5-8 with TRBJ2-7, with 7 nucleotides matching TRBD2. The CDR3 has 13 residues. With V trimmed by 8 bases and J by 3 bases, 8 bases remained unmatched. Germline V gene sequence: CDR1 SGHTS, CDR2 YDEGEE. CDR3 DNA sequence: TGTGCCAGTAGGAGGAGGGACTACTACGAGCAGTACTTC. Residues: CASRRRDYYEQYF.

The chain has TRBV19 and TRBJ1-2; tentatively, D is TRBD1 (5 bases). The CDR3 spans 15 residues. Germline V gene data show CDR1 as LNHDA and CDR2 as SQIVND (reference sequence). V dropped 5 bases and J dropped 2 bases, with 15 bases sitting between them. The CDR3 region is CASSRRHSGNYGYTF. Written as DNA, the CDR3 is TGTGCCAGTAGTCGACGACATTCAGGGAACTATGGCTACACCTTC.

V is TRBV28 and J is TRBJ2-7, with TRBD1 as a possible D gene (6 bases). The CDR3 runs 15 residues. The germline V and J ends were trimmed by 2 bases and 6 bases, with 17 bases remaining between them. CDR1 and CDR2 (germline): MDHEN, SYDVKM. For the CDR3, the DNA is TGTGCCAGCAGTTTAGGCCCAGGACAGTGGGGCGAGCAGTACTTC. Encoded protein: CASSLGPGQWGEQYF.

CDR3 loop: CASSQTGGNSPLHF. DNA for the CDR3: TGTGCCAGCAGCCAGACGGGGGGGAATTCACCCCTCCACTTT. The chain links TRBV14 to TRBJ1-6, with a weak D call TRBD1 (5 bases). This CDR3 is 14 amino acids long. Trimming cost V 3 bases and J 7 bases, with 10 bases left between them. Germline assignment: CDR1 SGHDN and CDR2 FVKESK.

This clone was seen more than once but under ten times. The chain joins TRBV9 to TRBJ1-6; TRBD1 aligns across 10 bases. The CDR3 has 16 residues. The ends lost 3 bases at V and 5 bases at J; junction bases unmatched: 5. From germline, CDR1 is SGDLS and CDR2 YYNGEE. The CDR3 region is CASSARQGADNSPLHF. DNA of the CDR3: TGTGCCAGCAGCGCAAGACAGGGGGCCGATAATTCACCCCTCCACTTT. Using reference TRBV9 and TRBJ1-6 for the parts outside the CDR3, the full variable domain is DSGVTQTPKHLITATGQRVTLRCSPRSGDLSVYWYQQSLDQGLQFLIQYYNGEERAKGNILERFSAQQFPDLHSELNLSSLELGDSALYFCASSARQGADNSPLHFGNGTRLTVT.

The genes are TRBV11-3 and TRBJ2-2; D gene uncertain. CDR3 length equals 14 residues. Between the trimmed V and J ends, which lost 5 bases and 1 base, there was a span of 8 bases. Germline V gives CDR1 SGHNT, CDR2 YENEEA. The CDR3, as DNA: TGTGCCAGCAGCCGCCTAGGGAACACCGGGGAGCTGTTTTTT. Translating gives CASSRLGNTGELFF.

This clone was counted once. V is TRBV7-2 and J is TRBJ1-1, with D unclear. Germline values: CDR1 SGHTA, CDR2 FQGNSA. The V gene lost 1 base and the J gene lost 7 bases, with 7 bases spanning the gap. The CDR3 is 12 residues long. In nucleotides, the CDR3 is TGTGCCAGCAGCTTAGAATTTATTGAAGCTTTCTTT. It encodes CASSLEFIEAFF. The variable domain in full, with the rest retrieved from reference TRBV7-2 and TRBJ1-1, is GAGVSQSPSNKVTEKGKDVELRCDPISGHTALYWYRQSLGQGLEFLIYFQGNSAPDKSGLPSDRFSAERTGGSVSTLTIQRTQQEDSAVYLCASSLEFIEAFFGQGTRLTVV.

The J gene is TRBJ2-3, the V gene TRBV29-1; 11 bases align to TRBD2. Trimming cost V 3 bases and J 4 bases; bases outside gene matches: 6. Germline assignment: CDR1 SQVTM and CDR2 ANQGSEA. The CDR3 extends over 15 amino acids. The DNA of the CDR3 is TGCAGCGTTGATTTACTAGCGGGGGCGGCAGATACGCAGTATTTT. Translated: CSVDLLAGAADTQYF.

V gene TRBV7-8 combines with J gene TRBJ2-3; 13 bases are shared with TRBD2. The CDR3 totals 16 residues. In germline, CDR1 is SGHVS, CDR2 FQNEAQ. J lost 3 bases, V lost 4 bases, and 4 bases had no gene match. CDR3 nucleotides: TGTGCCAGCAGCTATTGGACTAGCGGGGGAACAGATACGCAGTATTTT. Residues: CASSYWTSGGTDTQYF.

This chain joins TRBV7-3 and TRBJ2-2; 8 bases match TRBD2. Germline V gene lookup returns CDR1 SGHTA and CDR2 FQGTGA. The CDR3 totals 16 residues. Trimming at V came to 7 bases and at J to 0 bases, leaving 7 bases not matched to a gene. CDR3 nucleotide sequence: TGTGCCAGCAAAACAGCGGGGGACCCGAACACCGGGGAGCTGTTTTTT. Its protein is CASKTAGDPNTGELFF. Together with reference TRBV7-3 and TRBJ2-2, the CDR3 gives the full variable domain: GAGVSQTPSNKVTEKGKYVELRCDPISGHTALYWYRQSLGQGPEFLIYFQGTGAADDSGLPNDRFFAVRPEGSVSTLKIQRTERGDSAVYLCASKTAGDPNTGELFFGEGSRLTVL.

The rearrangement uses TRBV12-3 or TRBV12-4 and TRBJ1-5, with 7 bases fitting TRBD1. There are 13 residues in the CDR3. Losses at the gene ends were 7 bases for V and 2 bases for J; bases not matched to a gene: 2. For the CDR3, the DNA is TGTGCCAGCACCGGGACAGGCAATCAGCCCCAGCATTTT. Translation: CASTGTGNQPQHF.

CDR3 residues: CASSIAGGQSEQYF. CDR3 nucleotides: TGTGCCAGTAGTATTGCAGGGGGCCAAAGCGAGCAGTACTTC. This chain joins TRBV19 and TRBJ2-7; TRBD1 matches 8 bases. Germline V gene lookup returns CDR1 LNHDA and CDR2 SQIVND (reference sequence). The CDR3 length is 14 residues. J gave up 6 bases and V 3 bases, and 7 bases lay outside the gene matches.

This chain uses TRBV11-2 with TRBJ2-5; D remains ambiguous. Trimming took off 2 bases at V and 7 bases at J, with 11 bases between the two ends. The CDR3 has 13 amino acids. The germline CDR1 and CDR2 sequences are SGHAT and FQNNGV. The chain's CDR3 is CASSLFGATTQYF. The CDR3 region has the DNA TGTGCCAGCAGCTTATTCGGAGCTACGACCCAGTACTTC. Looking up the rest from reference TRBV11-2 and TRBJ2-5 gives the full variable domain: EAGVAQSPRYKIIEKRQSVAFWCNPISGHATLYWYQQILGQGPKLLIQFQNNGVVDDSQLPKDRFSAERLKGVDSTLKIQPAKLEDSAVYLCASSLFGATTQYFGPGTRLLVL.